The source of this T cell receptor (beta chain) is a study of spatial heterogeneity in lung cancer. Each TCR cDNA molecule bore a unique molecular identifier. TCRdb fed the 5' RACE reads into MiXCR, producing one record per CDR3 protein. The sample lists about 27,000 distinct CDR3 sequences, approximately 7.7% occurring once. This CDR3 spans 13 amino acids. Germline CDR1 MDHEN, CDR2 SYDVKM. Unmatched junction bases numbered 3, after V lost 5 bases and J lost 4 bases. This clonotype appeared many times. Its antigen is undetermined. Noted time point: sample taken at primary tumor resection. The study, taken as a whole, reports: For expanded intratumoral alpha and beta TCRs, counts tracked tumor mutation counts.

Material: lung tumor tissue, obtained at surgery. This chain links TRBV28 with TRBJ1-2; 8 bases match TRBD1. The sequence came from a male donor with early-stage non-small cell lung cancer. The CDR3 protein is CASSLRGPYGYTF. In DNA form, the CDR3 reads TGTGCCAGCAGTCTCAGGGGGCCCTATGGCTACACCTTC.